This TCR beta chain was recorded in a study of T cells in Graves' hyperthyroidism and ophthalmopathy. What was amplified from RNA transcripts were TCR beta CDR3 regions. The TCR CDR3 first-round RT-PCR relied on the HTBI primer set. TCRdb reanalysed the multiplex PCR reads using MiXCR and keeps one entry per CDR3 protein. The sample lists under 400,000 distinct CDR3 sequences, roughly 13% occurring once. The source material was blood. The TCR sequence derives from a woman aged 18-35 years with Graves' hyperthyroidism.

CDR3 nucleotide sequence: TGTGCCAGCAGCTTATATTACGGGGCGGGGTATGGCTACACCTTC. It yields the protein CASSLYYGAGYGYTF. This chain joins TRBV7-2 and TRBJ1-2; a weak D match, TRBD1 (5 bases). V lost 2 bases and J lost 5, with 15 bases in between. Germline-derived CDR1 and CDR2 are SGHTA and FQGNSA. The CDR3 consists of 15 residues.